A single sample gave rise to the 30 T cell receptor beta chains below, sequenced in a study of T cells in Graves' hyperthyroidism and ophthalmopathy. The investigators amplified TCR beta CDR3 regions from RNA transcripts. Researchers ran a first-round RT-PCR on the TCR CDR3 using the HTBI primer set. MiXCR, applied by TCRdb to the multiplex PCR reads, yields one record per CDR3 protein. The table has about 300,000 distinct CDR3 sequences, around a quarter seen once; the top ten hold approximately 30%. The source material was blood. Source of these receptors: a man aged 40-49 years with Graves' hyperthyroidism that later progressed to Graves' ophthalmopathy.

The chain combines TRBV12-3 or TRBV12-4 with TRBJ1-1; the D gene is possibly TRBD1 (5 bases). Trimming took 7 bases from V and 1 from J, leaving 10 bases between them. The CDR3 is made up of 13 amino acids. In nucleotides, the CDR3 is TGTGCCAGCATCCCAGGACAGAACACTGAAGCTTTCTTT. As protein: CASIPGQNTEAFF.

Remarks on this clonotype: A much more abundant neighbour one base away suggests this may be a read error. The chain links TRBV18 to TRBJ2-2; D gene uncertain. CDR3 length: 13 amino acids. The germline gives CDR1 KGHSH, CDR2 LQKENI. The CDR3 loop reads CVSSPMNTGELFF. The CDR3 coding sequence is TGTGTCAGCTCACCGATGAACACCGGGGAGCTGTTTTTT.

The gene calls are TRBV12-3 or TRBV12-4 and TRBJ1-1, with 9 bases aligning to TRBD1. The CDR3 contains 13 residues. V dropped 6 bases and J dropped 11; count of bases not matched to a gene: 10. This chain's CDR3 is CASRHGQGLSAFF. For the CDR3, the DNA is TGTGCCAGCAGACATGGACAGGGGTTGAGCGCTTTCTTT.

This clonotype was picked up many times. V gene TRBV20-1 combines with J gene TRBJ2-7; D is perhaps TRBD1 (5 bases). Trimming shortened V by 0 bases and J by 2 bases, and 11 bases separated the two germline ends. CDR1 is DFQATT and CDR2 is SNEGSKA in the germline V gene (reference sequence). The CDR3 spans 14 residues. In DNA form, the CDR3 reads TGCAGTGCTAGAGATGGGGCTCGAGCCTACGAGCAGTACTTC. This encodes CSARDGARAYEQYF.

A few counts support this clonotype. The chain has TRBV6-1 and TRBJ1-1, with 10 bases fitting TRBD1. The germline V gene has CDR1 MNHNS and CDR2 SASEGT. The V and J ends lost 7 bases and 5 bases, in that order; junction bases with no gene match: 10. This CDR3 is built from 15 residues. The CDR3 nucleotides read TGTGCCAGCATTCTGACAGGGGGCCTTCGTACTGAAGCTTTCTTT. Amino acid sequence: CASILTGGLRTEAFF.

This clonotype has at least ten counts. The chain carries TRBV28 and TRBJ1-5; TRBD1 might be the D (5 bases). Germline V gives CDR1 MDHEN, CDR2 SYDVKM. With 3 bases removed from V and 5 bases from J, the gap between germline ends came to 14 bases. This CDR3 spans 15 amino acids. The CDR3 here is CASSFGKGRHQPQHF. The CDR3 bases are TGTGCCAGCAGTTTTGGAAAGGGGAGGCATCAGCCCCAGCATTTT.

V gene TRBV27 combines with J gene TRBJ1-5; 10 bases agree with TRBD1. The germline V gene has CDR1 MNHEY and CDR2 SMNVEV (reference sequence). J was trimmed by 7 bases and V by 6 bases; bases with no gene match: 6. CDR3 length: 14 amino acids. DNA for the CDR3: TGTGCCAGCAGCCAAGGACAGGGGGGCCAGCCCCAGCATTTT. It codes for CASSQGQGGQPQHF.

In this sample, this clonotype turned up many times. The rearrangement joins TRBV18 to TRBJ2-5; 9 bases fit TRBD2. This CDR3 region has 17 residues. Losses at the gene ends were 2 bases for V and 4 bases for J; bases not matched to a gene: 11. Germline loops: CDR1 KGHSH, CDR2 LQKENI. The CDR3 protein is CASSPGTLAGGSETQYF. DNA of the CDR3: TGTGCCAGCTCACCAGGAACCCTCGCGGGAGGGTCAGAGACCCAGTACTTC.

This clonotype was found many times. CDR3 sequence reads: CASSEGGTANTGELFF. The CDR3 DNA reads TGTGCCAGCAGCGAGGGCGGGACTGCGAACACCGGGGAGCTGTTTTTT. The chain is built from TRBV9 and TRBJ2-2; perhaps TRBD2 as D (6 bases). The ends were cut back, 3 bases at V and 0 bases at J, with 12 bases in the middle. This CDR3 spans 16 amino acids. CDR1 is SGDLS and CDR2 is YYNGEE in the germline V gene.

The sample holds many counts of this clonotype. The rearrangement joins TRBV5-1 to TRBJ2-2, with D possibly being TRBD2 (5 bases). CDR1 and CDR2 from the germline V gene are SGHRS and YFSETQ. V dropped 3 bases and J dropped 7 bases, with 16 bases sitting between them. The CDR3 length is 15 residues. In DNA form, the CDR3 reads TGCGCCAGCAGCTCCGGACTTATCGGTATCGGGGAGCTGTTTTTT. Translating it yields CASSSGLIGIGELFF.

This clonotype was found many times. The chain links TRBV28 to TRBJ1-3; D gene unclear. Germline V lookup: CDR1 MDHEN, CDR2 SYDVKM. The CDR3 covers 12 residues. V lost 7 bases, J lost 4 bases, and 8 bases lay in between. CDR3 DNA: TGTGCCAGCAACGGGTCCGGAAACACCATATATTTT. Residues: CASNGSGNTIYF. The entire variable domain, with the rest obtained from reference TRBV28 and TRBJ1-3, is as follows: DVKVTQSSRYLVKRTGEKVFLECVQDMDHENMFWYRQDPGLGLRLIYFSYDVKMKEKGDIPEGYSVSREKKERFSLILESASTNQTSMYLCASNGSGNTIYFGEGSWLTVV.

The CDR3 DNA reads TGTGCCAGCAGTGAATATTTGGGGTTCGAGCAGTACTTC. Its protein is CASSEYLGFEQYF. This rearrangement joins TRBV25-1 to TRBJ2-7; unclear D gene. V was cut by 0 bases and J by 6 bases, with 9 bases left in between. The CDR3 covers 13 residues. Per the germline V gene, CDR1 is MGHDK and CDR2 is SYGVNS.

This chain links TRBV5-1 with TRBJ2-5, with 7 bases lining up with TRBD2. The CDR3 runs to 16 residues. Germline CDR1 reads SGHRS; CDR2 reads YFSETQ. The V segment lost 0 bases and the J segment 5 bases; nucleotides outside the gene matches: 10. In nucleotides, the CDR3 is TGCGCCAGCAGCTTGGAGCGGGGAGGGCCGGGGGAGACCCAGTACTTC. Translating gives CASSLERGGPGETQYF.

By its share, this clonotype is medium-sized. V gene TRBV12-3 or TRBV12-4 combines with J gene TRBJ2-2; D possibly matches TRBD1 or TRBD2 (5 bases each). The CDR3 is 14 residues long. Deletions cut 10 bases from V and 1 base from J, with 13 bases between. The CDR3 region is CATKGRRNTGELFF. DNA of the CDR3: TGTGCCACCAAGGGACGGAGGAACACCGGGGAGCTGTTTTTT.

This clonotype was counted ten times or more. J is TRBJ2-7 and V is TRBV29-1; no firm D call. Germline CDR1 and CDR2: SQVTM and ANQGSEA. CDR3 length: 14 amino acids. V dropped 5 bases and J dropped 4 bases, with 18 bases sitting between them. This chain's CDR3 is CSVWADTNMYEQYF. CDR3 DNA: TGCAGCGTTTGGGCAGACACCAATATGTACGAGCAGTACTTC.

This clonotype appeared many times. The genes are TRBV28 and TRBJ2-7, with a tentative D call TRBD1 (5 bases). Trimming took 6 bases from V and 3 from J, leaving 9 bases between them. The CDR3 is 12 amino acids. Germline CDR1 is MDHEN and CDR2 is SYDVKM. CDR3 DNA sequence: TGTGCCAGCAGGAAAGACAGCTACGAGCAGTACTTC. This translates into CASRKDSYEQYF.

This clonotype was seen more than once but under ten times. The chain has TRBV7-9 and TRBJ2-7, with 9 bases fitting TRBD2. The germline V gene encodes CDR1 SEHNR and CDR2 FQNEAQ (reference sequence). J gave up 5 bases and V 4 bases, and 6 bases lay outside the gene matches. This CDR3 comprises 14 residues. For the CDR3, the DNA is TGTGCCAGCAGCTCTAGTAGCGGGAGCGACGAGCAGTACTTC. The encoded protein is CASSSSSGSDEQYF.

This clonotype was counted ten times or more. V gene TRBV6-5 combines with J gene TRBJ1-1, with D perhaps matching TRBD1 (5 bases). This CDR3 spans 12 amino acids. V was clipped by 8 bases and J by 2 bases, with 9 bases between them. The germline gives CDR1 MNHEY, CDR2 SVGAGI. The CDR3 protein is CASGAANTEAFF. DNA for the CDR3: TGTGCCAGCGGGGCGGCTAACACTGAAGCTTTCTTT.

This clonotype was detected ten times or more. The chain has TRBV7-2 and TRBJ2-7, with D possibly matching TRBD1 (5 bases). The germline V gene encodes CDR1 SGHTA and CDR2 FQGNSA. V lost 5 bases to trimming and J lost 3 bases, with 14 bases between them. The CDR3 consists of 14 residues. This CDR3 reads CASSQHDSYYEQYF. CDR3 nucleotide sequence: TGTGCCAGCAGCCAACACGACAGTTACTACGAGCAGTACTTC.

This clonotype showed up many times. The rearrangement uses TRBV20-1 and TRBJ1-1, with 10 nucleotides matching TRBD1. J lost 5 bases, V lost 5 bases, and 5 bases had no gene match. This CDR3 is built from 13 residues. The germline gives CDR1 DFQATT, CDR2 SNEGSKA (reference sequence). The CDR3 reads CSADRGRLTEAFF. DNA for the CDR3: TGCAGTGCTGACAGGGGGCGATTGACTGAAGCTTTCTTT.

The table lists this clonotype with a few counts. CDR3 in amino acids: CASSLGSLAGFYEQYF. In nucleotides, the CDR3 is TGCGCCAGCAGCTTGGGCTCACTAGCGGGCTTCTACGAGCAGTACTTC. The gene calls are TRBV5-1 and TRBJ2-7; the match to TRBD2 covers 9 bases. Germline CDR1 reads SGHRS; CDR2 reads YFSETQ. This CDR3 spans 16 amino acids. The V segment lost 0 bases and the J segment 3 bases; nucleotides outside the gene matches: 7.

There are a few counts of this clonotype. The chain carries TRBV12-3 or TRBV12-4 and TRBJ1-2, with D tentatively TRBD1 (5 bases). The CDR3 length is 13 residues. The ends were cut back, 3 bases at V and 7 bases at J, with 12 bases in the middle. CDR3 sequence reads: CASSFWGLRGYTF. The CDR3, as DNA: TGTGCCAGCAGTTTTTGGGGGTTGCGTGGCTACACCTTC.

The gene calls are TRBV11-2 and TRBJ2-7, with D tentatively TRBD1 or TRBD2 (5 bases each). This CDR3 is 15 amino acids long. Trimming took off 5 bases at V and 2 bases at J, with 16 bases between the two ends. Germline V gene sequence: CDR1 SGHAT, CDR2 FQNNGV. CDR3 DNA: TGTGCCAGCAGCCATTGGGGGAGCGCGCCCTACGAGCAGTACTTC. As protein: CASSHWGSAPYEQYF.

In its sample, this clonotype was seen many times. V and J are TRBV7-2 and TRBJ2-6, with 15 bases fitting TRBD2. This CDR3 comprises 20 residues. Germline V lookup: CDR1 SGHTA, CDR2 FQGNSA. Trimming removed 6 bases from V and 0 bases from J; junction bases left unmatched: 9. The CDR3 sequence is CASRGLAGGPQNSGANVLTF. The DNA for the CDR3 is TGTGCCAGCAGGGGACTAGCGGGAGGACCTCAAAACTCTGGGGCCAACGTCCTGACTTTC. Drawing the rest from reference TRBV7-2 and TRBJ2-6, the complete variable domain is GAGVSQSPSNKVTEKGKDVELRCDPISGHTALYWYRQSLGQGLEFLIYFQGNSAPDKSGLPSDRFSAERTGGSVSTLTIQRTQQEDSAVYLCASRGLAGGPQNSGANVLTFGAGSRLTVL.

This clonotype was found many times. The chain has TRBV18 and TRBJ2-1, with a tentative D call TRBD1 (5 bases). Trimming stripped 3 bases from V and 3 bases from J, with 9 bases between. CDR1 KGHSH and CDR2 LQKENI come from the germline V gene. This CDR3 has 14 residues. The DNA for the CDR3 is TGTGCCAGCTCACCGGACAAAGACTACAATGAGCAGTTCTTC. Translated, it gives CASSPDKDYNEQFF.

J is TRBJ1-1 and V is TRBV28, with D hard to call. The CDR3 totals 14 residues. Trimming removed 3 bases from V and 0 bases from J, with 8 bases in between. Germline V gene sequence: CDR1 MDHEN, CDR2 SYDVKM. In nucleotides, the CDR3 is TGTGCCAGCAGTTTCGTCCTGCTGAACACTGAAGCTTTCTTT. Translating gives CASSFVLLNTEAFF.

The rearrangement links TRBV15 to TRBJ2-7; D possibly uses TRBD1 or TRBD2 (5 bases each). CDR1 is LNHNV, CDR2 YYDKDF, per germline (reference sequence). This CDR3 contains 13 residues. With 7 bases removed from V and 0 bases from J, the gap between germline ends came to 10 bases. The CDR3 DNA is TGTGCCACCACCGGGACGGACTCCTACGAGCAGTACTTC. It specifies CATTGTDSYEQYF.

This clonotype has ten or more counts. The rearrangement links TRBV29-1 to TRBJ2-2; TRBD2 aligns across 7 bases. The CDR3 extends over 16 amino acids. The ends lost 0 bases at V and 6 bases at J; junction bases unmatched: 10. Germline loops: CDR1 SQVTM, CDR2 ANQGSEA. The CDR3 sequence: CSVEDRGGRFAGELFF. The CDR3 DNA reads TGCAGCGTTGAAGATCGGGGCGGGAGATTCGCCGGGGAGCTGTTTTTT.

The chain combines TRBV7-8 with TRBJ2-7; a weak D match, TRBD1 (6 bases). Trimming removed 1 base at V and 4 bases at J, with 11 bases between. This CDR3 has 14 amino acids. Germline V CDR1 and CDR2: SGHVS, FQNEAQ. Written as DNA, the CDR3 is TGTGCCAGCAGCTTAGAAGGGGGATTTTACGAGCAGTACTTC. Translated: CASSLEGGFYEQYF.

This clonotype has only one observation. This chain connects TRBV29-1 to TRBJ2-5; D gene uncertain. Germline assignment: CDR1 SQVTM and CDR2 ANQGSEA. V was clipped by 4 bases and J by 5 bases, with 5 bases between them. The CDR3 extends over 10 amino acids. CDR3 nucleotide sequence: TGCAGCGTTGTAAGGGAGACCCAGTACTTC. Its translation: CSVVRETQYF.